This TCR beta chain came from a study of T cell responses to AZD1222 COVID-19 vaccine. On the study more broadly: Pooled samples include second doses given at about 4 or 12 weeks.

Sequencing was performed with immunoSEQ multiplex PCR; in TCRdb, only in-frame clones are kept and a portion is missing. Of about 76,000 clones detected, approximately 91% appear once; the ten largest clones hold around 9.9%. V shed 0 bases and J shed 0 bases, with 12 bases lying between them. The CDR3 spans 16 residues. CDR1 is SGDLS, CDR2 YYNGEE, per germline. Findings of the study overall: Regions 160-218 and 743-854 dominated among vaccine-associated CD4 TCRs spanning spike.

About this clone itself: The antigen remains undetermined.

The sample in question was peripheral blood, obtained on day 0 of AZD1222 vaccination. The TCR comes from an adult in good health. The genes are TRBV9 and TRBJ1-2; tentatively, D is TRBD1 (5 bases). CDR3 in amino acids: CASSVGWQGANYGYTF. The CDR3 DNA is TGTGCCAGCAGCGTAGGTTGGCAGGGAGCTAACTATGGCTACACCTTC.